These T cell receptor beta chains were read from a single sample in a study of blood T cell repertoires in COVID-19. Data came from immunoSEQ multiplex PCR; TCRdb stores just in-frame clones and leaves some out. Of roughly 100,000 clones listed, around 83% were seen once; the top ten hold around 2.2%. The sequenced material came from peripheral blood. The receptors were gathered from a human donor in a cohort sampled during active COVID-19. CDR3s include the opening cysteine and the closing phenylalanine or tryptophan. The D gene is left open where the match is weak. The size entry is marked missing in some rows and otherwise reads once, few, many or a size class.

v_gene	d_gene	abundance	j_gene	CDR3aa	CDR3nt
TRBV9	.	.	TRBJ2-3	CASSVGRTFFSTDTQYF	TGTGCCAGCAGCGTCGGGCGGACTTTTTTTAGCACAGATACGCAGTATTTT
TRBV4-2	.	.	TRBJ2-7	CASSQDLSSYEQYF	TGTGCCAGCAGCCAAGATCTGTCGTCCTACGAGCAGTACTTC
TRBV12-5	.	.	TRBJ1-1	CASGSGDNTEAFF	TGTGCTAGTGGTTCGGGGGATAACACTGAAGCTTTCTTT
TRBV5-1	TRBD1	once	TRBJ2-4	CASSSGDREDKNIQYF	TGCGCCAGCAGCAGCGGGGACAGGGAGGACAAAAACATTCAGTACTTC
TRBV9	.	.	TRBJ2-1	CASNSRSSYNEQFF	TGTGCCAGCAATTCGAGGAGCTCCTACAATGAGCAGTTCTTC
TRBV25-1	TRBD1	.	TRBJ1-2	CASKTGGGYTF	TGTGCCAGCAAGACAGGGGGGGGCTACACCTTC
TRBV2	.	.	TRBJ2-3	CASLNTDTQYF	TGTGCCAGCCTAAACACAGATACGCAGTATTTT
TRBV6-1	.	.	TRBJ1-2	CASSEEGQPLYGYTF	TGTGCCAGCAGTGAAGAGGGGCAGCCGCTTTATGGCTACACCTTC
TRBV18	TRBD1	.	TRBJ1-1	CASSPAYGTGVSNTEAFF	TGTGCCAGCTCACCAGCTTATGGGACAGGGGTGTCGAACACTGAAGCTTTCTTT
TRBV20-1	.	.	TRBJ2-7	CSASSGGAVSYEQYF	TGCAGTGCTAGTTCTGGGGGGGCTGTCTCCTACGAGCAGTACTTC
TRBV5-1	TRBD1	.	TRBJ2-4	CASSSVADRGNIQYF	TGCGCCAGCAGCTCTGTGGCCGACAGGGGGAACATTCAGTACTTC
TRBV6-5	TRBD2	.	TRBJ2-3	CASKAGGTDTQYF	TGTGCCAGCAAGGCGGGAGGCACAGATACGCAGTATTTT
TRBV5-1	.	.	TRBJ2-5	CASSLMGGVQETQYF	TGCGCCAGCAGCTTAATGGGAGGAGTACAAGAGACCCAGTACTTC
TRBV28	TRBD2	.	TRBJ2-2	CASSFSRGGTHGELFF	TGTGCCAGCAGTTTCTCCCGGGGAGGGACCCATGGGGAGCTGTTTTTT
TRBV24-1	.	once	TRBJ1-5	CATSDGGGSNQPQHF	TGTGCCACCAGTGATGGCGGGGGTAGCAATCAGCCCCAGCATTTT
TRBV30	.	.	TRBJ2-7	CAWSVGQGKQYF	TGTGCCTGGAGTGTAGGTCAGGGGAAGCAGTACTTC
TRBV7-6	TRBD1	few	TRBJ2-7	CASSLRSGQGEGEQYF	TGTGCCAGCAGCTTGAGATCGGGACAGGGGGAGGGCGAGCAGTACTTC
TRBV25-1	TRBD1	.	TRBJ1-2	CASSQGGGDGYTF	TGTGCCAGCAGTCAAGGAGGGGGCGATGGCTACACCTTC
TRBV5-1	.	.	TRBJ1-1	CASSFAGPNTEAFF	TGCGCCAGCAGCTTTGCGGGACCGAACACTGAAGCTTTCTTT
TRBV7-3	TRBD2	.	TRBJ2-5	CASSPPRLAGVGETQYF	TGTGCCAGCAGCCCACCTCGACTAGCGGGAGTCGGAGAGACCCAGTACTTC
TRBV7-2	.	.	TRBJ1-3	CASSSDSLNTIYF	TGTGCCAGCAGCTCTGACAGCTTGAACACCATATATTTT
TRBV2	TRBD2	.	TRBJ2-3	CASRRLAASTDTQYF	TGTGCCAGCAGGCGACTAGCGGCTAGCACAGATACGCAGTATTTT
TRBV27	.	.	TRBJ2-2	CASSLLSLDSSGELFF	TGTGCCAGCAGTCTCTTATCTTTGGACAGCTCCGGGGAGCTGTTTTTT
TRBV5-4	.	.	TRBJ1-1	CASSADLVIMNTEAFF	TGTGCCAGCAGCGCGGATTTGGTAATCATGAACACTGAAGCTTTCTTT
TRBV7-9	.	.	TRBJ2-2	CASSPGENTGELFF	TGTGCCAGCTCGCCGGGGGAAAACACCGGGGAGCTGTTTTTT
TRBV15	TRBD2	.	TRBJ2-1	CATRGRGGLNEQFF	TGTGCCACCAGGGGGCGGGGGGGCCTCAATGAGCAGTTCTTC
TRBV11-2	.	.	TRBJ1-5	CASSLAGDQPQHF	TGTGCCAGCAGCTTAGCAGGGGATCAGCCCCAGCATTTT
TRBV4-1	.	once	TRBJ2-7	CASSQDMGLPLGEQYF	TGCGCCAGCAGCCAAGACATGGGACTTCCCTTGGGCGAGCAGTACTTC
TRBV6-1	.	.	TRBJ1-2	CASSEALTREGGYTF	TGTGCCAGCAGTGAAGCGCTCACGAGGGAGGGGGGCTACACCTTC
TRBV7-2	TRBD2	.	TRBJ2-7	CASSSEREGEQYF	TGTGCCAGCAGTTCCGAGCGGGAGGGCGAGCAGTACTTC
TRBV5-1	TRBD2	few	TRBJ2-7	CASSLDLAGANYEQYF	TGCGCCAGCAGCTTGGATCTAGCGGGAGCTAATTACGAGCAGTACTTC
TRBV29-1	.	.	TRBJ2-7	CSVGQGGYEQYF	TGCAGCGTTGGGCAGGGGGGCTACGAGCAGTACTTC
TRBV18	TRBD2	.	TRBJ2-3	CASSAISLAGKADTQYF	TGTGCCAGCTCAGCAATCAGCCTAGCGGGGAAGGCAGATACGCAGTATTTT
TRBV7-2	.	.	TRBJ1-1	CASSRTGNTEAFF	TGTGCCAGCAGCCGAACAGGGAACACTGAAGCTTTCTTT
TRBV28	TRBD1	.	TRBJ1-5	CASSSPGGTGNNQPQHF	TGTGCCAGCAGCTCACCTGGGGGGACAGGGAACAATCAGCCCCAGCATTTT
TRBV28	.	few	TRBJ1-5	CASSLSEAGPQHF	TGTGCCAGCAGTTTATCTGAGGCCGGGCCCCAGCATTTT
TRBV6-5	.	.	TRBJ2-5	CASSLTSLGETQYF	TGTGCCAGCAGCCTGACTAGTCTAGGAGAGACCCAGTACTTC
TRBV5-1	.	.	TRBJ1-4	CASSLTRAANEKLFF	TGCGCCAGCAGCCTGACCAGAGCGGCTAATGAAAAACTGTTTTTT
TRBV9	.	.	TRBJ1-6	CASSPQTAGHSPLHF	TGTGCCAGCAGCCCACAGACAGCTGGGCATTCACCCCTCCACTTT
TRBV2	.	.	TRBJ2-7	CASKGFYEQYF	TGTGCCAGCAAGGGGTTCTACGAGCAGTACTTC
TRBV19	.	.	TRBJ2-1	CASSTQRDFPNNEQFF	TGTGCCAGTAGTACCCAACGGGATTTCCCTAACAATGAGCAGTTCTTC
TRBV27	TRBD1	.	TRBJ1-2	CASSFKGTGLLGYTF	TGTGCCAGCAGTTTTAAGGGGACAGGGCTTCTTGGCTACACCTTC
TRBV28	.	few	TRBJ2-6	CASESWGLSSGANVLTF	TGTGCCAGCGAGTCCTGGGGACTGAGCTCTGGGGCCAACGTCCTGACTTTC
TRBV5-4	.	.	TRBJ2-1	CASSLTSGDNEQFF	TGTGCCAGCAGCTTGACTAGTGGGGACAATGAGCAGTTCTTC
TRBV5-6	.	few	TRBJ1-6	CASSLADFNSPLHF	TGTGCCAGCAGCTTGGCCGACTTTAACTCACCCCTCCACTTT
TRBV7-3	TRBD2	.	TRBJ2-3	CASSSGLAAGMDTQYF	TGTGCCAGCAGCTCTGGACTAGCGGCGGGTATGGATACGCAGTATTTT
TRBV7-3	TRBD2	.	TRBJ2-7	CASSLGGGGYEQYF	TGTGCCAGCAGCTTAGGTGGCGGGGGCTACGAGCAGTACTTC
TRBV7-9	.	.	TRBJ2-7	CASSLTPGSGDREQYF	TGTGCCAGCAGCTTAACCCCCGGGAGTGGGGACCGCGAGCAGTACTTC
TRBV10-3	TRBD2	few	TRBJ2-7	CAISSGLAGAYEQYF	TGTGCCATTTCTTCCGGACTAGCGGGAGCTTACGAGCAGTACTTC
TRBV30	.	.	TRBJ2-1	CAWTPGGSSNEQFF	TGTGCCTGGACCCCGGGGGGCTCCTCCAATGAGCAGTTCTTC
TRBV7-3	TRBD2	.	TRBJ2-3	CASSLHRGTRSSADTQYF	TGTGCCAGCAGCTTACACCGTGGGACTAGAAGTTCGGCAGATACGCAGTATTTT
TRBV5-1	.	.	TRBJ2-3	CASSKRLAGDTQYF	TGCGCCAGCAGTAAGAGGCTAGCTGGGGATACGCAGTATTTT
TRBV18	.	.	TRBJ2-7	CASTPGTYEQYF	TGTGCCAGCACCCCCGGTACCTACGAGCAGTACTTC
TRBV7-9	.	.	TRBJ2-3	CASSPGLGSDTQYF	TGTGCCAGCAGCCCAGGGCTGGGCTCAGATACGCAGTATTTT
TRBV6-2/TRBV6-3	.	.	TRBJ2-1	CASSYGGLYNEQFF	TGTGCCAGCAGTTATGGGGGCCTTTACAATGAGCAGTTCTTC